These 15 T cell receptor beta chains originate from one sample sequenced in a study of cytomegalovirus exposure and HLA in healthy donors. The primer mix had 60 Vbeta and 13 Jbeta primers. Clones were sequenced by immunoSEQ multiplex PCR, and TCRdb holds only the in-frame ones, with some missing. The sample lists around 150,000 clones, about 80% occurring once. The specimen sequenced was PBMCs. Every receptor here comes from a man younger than 45 in good health.

V usage is TRBV5-1 and J usage is TRBJ1-2; D call uncertain. Trimming removed 0 bases at V and 2 bases at J, with 8 bases between. The CDR3 contains 14 residues. The germline gives CDR1 SGHRS, CDR2 YFSETQ. The CDR3 coding sequence is TGCGCCAGCAGCTTGGCCCTCGAGAACTATGGCTACACCTTC. Protein sequence: CASSLALENYGYTF.

The CDR3 loop reads CASSTSRWLGETQYF. CDR3 DNA sequence: TGTGCCAGCAGCACCTCCCGGTGGTTAGGAGAAACGCAGTATTTT. The chain recombines TRBV5-6 with TRBJ2-3, with D hard to call. CDR1 is SGHDT, CDR2 YYEEEE, per germline. CDR3 length: 15 amino acids. V lost 4 bases to trimming and J lost 9 bases, with 21 bases between them.

The chain employs TRBV4-1 and TRBJ1-2; 9 nucleotides match TRBD1. The CDR3 is 14 residues long. The junction had 3 bases not matched to a gene; V was cut back by 3 bases and J by 4 bases. The V gene's germline CDR1 is MGHRA and CDR2 YSYEKL. CDR3: CASSHGQGPYGYTF. The CDR3, as DNA: TGCGCCAGCAGCCACGGACAGGGGCCCTATGGCTACACCTTC.

The chain has TRBV18 and TRBJ2-7; the match to TRBD1 covers 9 bases. The V and J ends lost 3 bases and 5 bases, in that order; junction bases with no gene match: 5. CDR3 length: 14 residues. CDR1 and CDR2 (germline): KGHSH, LQKENI. The CDR3 region is CASSPDRGNHEQYF. As DNA, the CDR3 is TGTGCCAGCTCACCGGACAGGGGTAACCACGAGCAGTACTTC.

The chain has TRBV6-4 and TRBJ2-4; 9 bases map to TRBD2. The length of the CDR3 is 14 residues. Germline CDR1 MRHNA, CDR2 SNTAGT. Trimming at V came to 3 bases and at J to 8 bases, leaving 5 bases not matched to a gene. This CDR3 is CASSEAGGMDIQYF. In nucleotides, the CDR3 is TGTGCCAGCAGTGAAGCGGGGGGCATGGACATTCAGTACTTC.

This clone was recorded a few times. This chain joins TRBV2 and TRBJ2-3; no reliable D call. The V and J ends lost 2 bases and 5 bases respectively, with 5 bases between them. The CDR3 is 12 amino acids. The germline CDR1 and CDR2 sequences are SNHLY and FYNNEI. The DNA of the CDR3 is TGTGCCAGCAGTGAATCCGGAGATACGCAGTATTTT. Translation gives CASSESGDTQYF.

This clone was seen a single time. The V gene is TRBV7-6, the J gene TRBJ2-1, with 7 nucleotides matching TRBD2. Germline V lookup: CDR1 SGHVS, CDR2 FNYEAQ. V lost 5 bases, J lost 1 base, and 11 bases stayed unmatched. The CDR3 consists of 17 residues. CDR3 nucleotide sequence: TGTGCCAGCAGCCCACATCGAACTAGCGATTCCTACAATGAGCAGTTCTTC. It yields the protein CASSPHRTSDSYNEQFF. Based on the CDR3 plus reference TRBV7-6 and TRBJ2-1, the full variable domain is GAGVSQSPRYKVTKRGQDVALRCDPISGHVSLYWYRQALGQGPEFLTYFNYEAQQDKSGLPNDRFSAERPEGSISTLTIQRTEQRDSAMYRCASSPHRTSDSYNEQFFGPGTRLTVL.

The chain uses TRBV2 and TRBJ2-5, with 10 bases identical to TRBD1. The DNA end favors TRBJ2-7, so the J call may be wrong. Germline V gene sequence: CDR1 SNHLY, CDR2 FYNNEI. The CDR3 is made up of 15 amino acids. This chain's CDR3 is CASNSGQGRPYEQYF. Written as DNA, the CDR3 is TGTGCCAGCAATTCGGGACAGGGGAGGCCCTACGAGCAGTACTTC.

V usage is TRBV9 and J usage is TRBJ1-4; possibly TRBD1 for D (5 bases). This CDR3 contains 14 residues. Germline CDR1 is SGDLS and CDR2 is YYNGEE. V lost 3 bases and J lost 4, with 10 bases in between. The CDR3 here is CASSAGLYNEKLFF. The CDR3 region has the DNA TGTGCCAGCAGCGCGGGACTATATAATGAAAAACTGTTTTTT.

The chain uses TRBV18 and TRBJ2-1; D is unresolved. Trimming removed 0 bases from V and 2 bases from J, with 8 bases in between. CDR3 length: 15 residues. Per germline, CDR1 KGHSH and CDR2 LQKENI. CDR3 DNA sequence: TGTGCCAGCTCACCACCGGGCTCGGCCTACAATGAGCAGTTCTTC. Encoded protein: CASSPPGSAYNEQFF.

As regards this clone: An end of the junction differs from the germline gene, which may be a read error. The V gene is TRBV10-3, the J gene TRBJ1-1; 7 bases match TRBD1. The CDR3 length is 12 residues. Germline V lookup: CDR1 ENHRY, CDR2 SYGVKD. CDR3 in amino acids: CAVRQGRAEAFF. The CDR3 DNA sequence: TGTGCCGTCAGACAGGGTCGGGCTGAAGCTTTCTTT.

V usage is TRBV6-1 and J usage is TRBJ2-1, with 7 bases lining up with TRBD1. The junction had 6 bases not matched to a gene; V was cut back by 5 bases and J by 5 bases. This CDR3 is built from 14 residues. Looked up from germline, CDR1 is MNHNS and CDR2 is SASEGT. The CDR3 DNA is TGTGCCAGCAGTCTCCGGACAGGAAACAATGAGCAGTTCTTC. Its protein product is CASSLRTGNNEQFF.

This chain links TRBV5-1 with TRBJ2-5, with 14 bases fitting TRBD2. Germline values: CDR1 SGHRS, CDR2 YFSETQ. Trimming at V came to 4 bases and at J to 5 bases, leaving 7 bases not matched to a gene. The length of the CDR3 is 16 residues. This CDR3 is CASSPGLAGAGETQYF. In DNA, the CDR3 is TGCGCCAGCAGCCCGGGACTAGCGGGAGCGGGCGAGACCCAGTACTTC.

V gene TRBV5-5 combines with J gene TRBJ1-4; TRBD1 matches 7 bases. This CDR3 contains 14 residues. Germline V CDR1 and CDR2: SGHKS, YYEKEE (reference sequence). Trimming took 4 bases from V and 7 from J; bases not matched to a gene: 7. CDR3 protein: CASSLYRGGEKLFF. CDR3 sequence (DNA): TGTGCCAGCAGCCTATACAGGGGCGGTGAAAAACTGTTTTTT.

With regard to this clone: One end of the junction fails to match germline, which may point to a read error. The chain uses TRBV7-9 and TRBJ2-7, with no clear D. Germline values: CDR1 SEHNR, CDR2 FQNEAQ (reference sequence). The CDR3 is 13 amino acids. The DNA for the CDR3 is TGTTCCAGCAGCCGGGTGGTCCCCTACGAGCAGTACTTC. Protein: CSSSRVVPYEQYF.